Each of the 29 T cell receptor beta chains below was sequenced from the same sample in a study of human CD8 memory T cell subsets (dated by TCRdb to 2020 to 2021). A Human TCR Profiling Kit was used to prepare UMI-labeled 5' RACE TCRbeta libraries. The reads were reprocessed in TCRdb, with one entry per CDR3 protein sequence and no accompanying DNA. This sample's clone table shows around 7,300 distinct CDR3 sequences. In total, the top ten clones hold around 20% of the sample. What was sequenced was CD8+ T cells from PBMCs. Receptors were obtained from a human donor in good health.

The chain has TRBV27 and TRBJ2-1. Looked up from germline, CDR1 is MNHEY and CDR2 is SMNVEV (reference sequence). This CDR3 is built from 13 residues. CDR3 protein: CASSLFQTNEQFF.

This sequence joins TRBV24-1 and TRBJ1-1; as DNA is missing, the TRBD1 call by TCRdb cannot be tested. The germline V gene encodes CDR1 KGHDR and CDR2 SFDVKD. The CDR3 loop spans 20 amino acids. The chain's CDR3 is CATSDLTRPDRGRGRTEAFF.

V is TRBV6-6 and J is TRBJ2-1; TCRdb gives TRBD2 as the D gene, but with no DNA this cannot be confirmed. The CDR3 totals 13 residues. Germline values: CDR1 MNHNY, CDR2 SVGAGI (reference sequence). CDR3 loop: CASILAQYNEQFF.

This CDR3 is CASSFRGLAYPQGSYEQYF. The chain is built from TRBV4-1 and TRBJ2-7; no DNA is available, so the TRBD2 call from TCRdb remains unchecked. The CDR3 has 19 residues. Germline values: CDR1 MGHRA, CDR2 YSYEKL.

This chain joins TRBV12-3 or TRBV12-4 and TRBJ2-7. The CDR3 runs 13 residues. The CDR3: CASSLAEAYEQYF.

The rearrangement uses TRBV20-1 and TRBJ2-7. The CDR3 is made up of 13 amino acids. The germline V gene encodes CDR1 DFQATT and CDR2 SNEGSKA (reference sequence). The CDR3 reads CSAKTSSSYEQYF.

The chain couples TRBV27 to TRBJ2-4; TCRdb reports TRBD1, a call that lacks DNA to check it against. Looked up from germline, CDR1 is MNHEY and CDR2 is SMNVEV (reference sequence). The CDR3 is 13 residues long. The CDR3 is CASRDTGSNIQYF.

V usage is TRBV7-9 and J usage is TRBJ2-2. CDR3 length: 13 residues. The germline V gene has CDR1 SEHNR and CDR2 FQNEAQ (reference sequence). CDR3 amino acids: CASSLVQSGELFF.

The CDR3 here is CASSLDPSSNYGYTF. The J gene is TRBJ1-2, the V gene TRBV5-8. This CDR3 is 15 amino acids long. CDR1 is SGHTS, CDR2 YDEGEE, per germline.

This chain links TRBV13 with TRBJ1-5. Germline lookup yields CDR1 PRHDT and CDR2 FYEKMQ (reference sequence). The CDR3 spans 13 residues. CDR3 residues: CASSIQENQPQHF.

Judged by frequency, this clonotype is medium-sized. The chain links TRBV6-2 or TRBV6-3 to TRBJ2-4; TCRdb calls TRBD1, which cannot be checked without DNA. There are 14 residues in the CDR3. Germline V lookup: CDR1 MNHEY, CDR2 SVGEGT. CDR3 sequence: CASSLTGGADIQYF.

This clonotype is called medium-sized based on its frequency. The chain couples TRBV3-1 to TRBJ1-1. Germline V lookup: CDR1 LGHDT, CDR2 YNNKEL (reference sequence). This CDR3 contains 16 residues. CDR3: CASSQDMGGRNTEAFF.

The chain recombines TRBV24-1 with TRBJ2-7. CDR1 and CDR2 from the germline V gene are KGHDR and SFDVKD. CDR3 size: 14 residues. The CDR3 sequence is CATSDLQSGYEQYF.

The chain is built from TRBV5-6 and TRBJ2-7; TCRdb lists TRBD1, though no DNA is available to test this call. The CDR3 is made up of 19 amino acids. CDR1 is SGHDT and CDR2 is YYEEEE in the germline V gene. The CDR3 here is CASSGGQGADNGRTYEQYF.

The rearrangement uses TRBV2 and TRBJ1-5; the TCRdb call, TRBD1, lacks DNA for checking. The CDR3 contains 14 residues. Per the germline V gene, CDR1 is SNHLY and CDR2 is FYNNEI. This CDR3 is CASRETGANQPQHF. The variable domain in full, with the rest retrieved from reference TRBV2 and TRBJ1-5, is EPEVTQTPSHQVTQMGQEVILRCVPISNHLYFYWYRQILGQKVEFLVSFYNNEISEKSEIFDDQFSVERPDGSNFTLKIRSTKLEDSAMYFCASRETGANQPQHFGDGTRLSIL.

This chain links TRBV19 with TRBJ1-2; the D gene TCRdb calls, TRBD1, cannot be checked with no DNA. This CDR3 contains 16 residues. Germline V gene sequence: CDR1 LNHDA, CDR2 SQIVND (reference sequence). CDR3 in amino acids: CASSKQGATGVYGYTF.

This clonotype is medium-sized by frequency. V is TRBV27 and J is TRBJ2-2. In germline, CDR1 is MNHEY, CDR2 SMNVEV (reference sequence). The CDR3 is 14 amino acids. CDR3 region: CASSMGYNTGELFF.

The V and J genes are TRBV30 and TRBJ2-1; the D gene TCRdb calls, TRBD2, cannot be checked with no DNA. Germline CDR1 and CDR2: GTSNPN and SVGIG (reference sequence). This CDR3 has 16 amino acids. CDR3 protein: CAWSPLAGGPYNEQFF. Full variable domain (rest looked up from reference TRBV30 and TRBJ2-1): SQTIHQWPATLVQPVGSPLSLECTVEGTSNPNLYWYRQAAGRGLQLLFYSVGIGQISSEVPQNLSASRPQDRQFILSSKKLLLSDSGFYLCAWSPLAGGPYNEQFFGPGTRLTVL.

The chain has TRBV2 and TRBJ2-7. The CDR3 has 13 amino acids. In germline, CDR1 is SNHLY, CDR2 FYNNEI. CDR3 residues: CASSEEETYEQYF.

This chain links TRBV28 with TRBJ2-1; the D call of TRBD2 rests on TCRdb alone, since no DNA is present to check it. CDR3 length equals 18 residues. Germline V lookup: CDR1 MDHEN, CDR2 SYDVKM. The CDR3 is CASSLSSESGRASNEQFF.

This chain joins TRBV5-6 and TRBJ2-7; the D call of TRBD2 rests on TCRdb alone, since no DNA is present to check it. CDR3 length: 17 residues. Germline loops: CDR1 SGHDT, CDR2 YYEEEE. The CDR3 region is CASSRTSGGLAYHEQYF.

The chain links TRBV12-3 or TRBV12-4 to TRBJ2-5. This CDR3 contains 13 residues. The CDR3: CASSLPEGETQYF.

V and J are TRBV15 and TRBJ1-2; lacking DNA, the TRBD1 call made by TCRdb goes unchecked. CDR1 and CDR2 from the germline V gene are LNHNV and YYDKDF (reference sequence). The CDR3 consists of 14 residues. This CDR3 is CATSGPGYDYGYTF. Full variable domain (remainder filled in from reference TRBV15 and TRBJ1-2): DAMVIQNPRYQVTQFGKPVTLSCSQTLNHNVMYWYQQKSSQAPKLLFHYYDKDFNNEADTPDNFQSRRPNTSFCFLDIRSPGLGDTAMYLCATSGPGYDYGYTFGSGTRLTVV.

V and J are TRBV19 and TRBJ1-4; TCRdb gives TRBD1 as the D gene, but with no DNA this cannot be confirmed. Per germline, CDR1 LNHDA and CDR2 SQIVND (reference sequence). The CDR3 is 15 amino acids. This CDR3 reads CASSPGTATNEKLFF.

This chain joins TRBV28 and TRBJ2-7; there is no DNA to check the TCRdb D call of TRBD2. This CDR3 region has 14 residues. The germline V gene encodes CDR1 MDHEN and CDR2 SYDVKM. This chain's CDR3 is CASSFAGTSYEQYF.

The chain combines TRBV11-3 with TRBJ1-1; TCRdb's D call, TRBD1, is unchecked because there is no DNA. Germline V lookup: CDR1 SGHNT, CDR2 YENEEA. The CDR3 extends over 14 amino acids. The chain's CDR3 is CASSPKVQGSEAFF.

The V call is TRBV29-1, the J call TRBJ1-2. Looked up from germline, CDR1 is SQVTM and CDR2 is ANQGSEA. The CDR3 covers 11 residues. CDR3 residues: CSVEDLEGYTF.

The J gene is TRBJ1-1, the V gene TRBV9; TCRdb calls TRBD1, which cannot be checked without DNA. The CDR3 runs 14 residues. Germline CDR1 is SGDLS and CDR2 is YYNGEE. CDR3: CASSGGQTNTEAFF.

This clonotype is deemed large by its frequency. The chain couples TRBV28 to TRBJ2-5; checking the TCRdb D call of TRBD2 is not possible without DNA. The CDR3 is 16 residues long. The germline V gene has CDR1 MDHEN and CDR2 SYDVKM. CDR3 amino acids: CASSPAGLAGKETQYF.